These T cell receptor beta chains were read from a single sample in a study of human thymus T cells. The method was immunoSEQ multiplex PCR; TCRdb's version includes in-frame clones alone and lacks a portion of them. The sample consists of roughly 130,000 clones, around 94% of them appearing once. The sequencing sample was made of thymus tissue. These receptors were taken from a boy under three years old with a congenital heart defect but otherwise immunologically healthy. The CDR3 runs from the conserved cysteine through the conserved F or W. A D gene is named only where the DNA matches it firmly. Where a row states a size, it is once, few, many or the class of an expanded clone; other rows omit it.

J: TRBJ2-5
D: NA
size: NA
V: TRBV2
CDR3: CASSDLKGTHQETQYF
DNA: TGTGCCAGCAGTGACTTGAAGGGCACCCACCAAGAGACCCAGTACTTC

J: TRBJ1-3
D: NA
size: NA
V: TRBV19
CDR3: CASETPDSGNTIYF
DNA: TGTGCCAGCGAGACACCGGACTCTGGAAACACCATATATTTT

J: TRBJ2-7
D: TRBD2
size: NA
V: TRBV6-1
CDR3: CASSGNSGGPSYEQYF
DNA: TGTGCCAGCAGTGGAAATAGCGGGGGGCCCTCCTACGAGCAGTACTTC

J: TRBJ2-3
D: TRBD2
size: NA
V: TRBV6-1
CDR3: CASNSPGGQYF
DNA: TGTGCCAGCAATTCCCCGGGGGGGCAGTATTTT

J: TRBJ2-6
D: NA
size: NA
V: TRBV5-1
CDR3: CASSDRSGHNFRGANVLTF
DNA: TGCGCCAGCAGCGACCGATCGGGACACAACTTTCGCGGGGCCAACGTCCTGACTTTC

J: TRBJ1-1
D: NA
size: NA
V: TRBV10-3
CDR3: CASKGVMNTEAFF
DNA: TGTGCCTCCAAAGGGGTCATGAACACTGAAGCTTTCTTT

J: TRBJ1-1
D: NA
size: NA
V: TRBV5-4
CDR3: CASSVDGGIRYEAFF
DNA: TGTGCCAGCAGCGTTGACGGCGGGATTCGTTATGAAGCTTTCTTT

J: TRBJ2-5
D: TRBD1
size: NA
V: TRBV4-1
CDR3: CASSQDQGVSGQETQYF
DNA: TGCGCCAGCAGCCAAGATCAGGGGGTGAGCGGCCAAGAGACCCAGTACTTC

J: TRBJ2-3
D: NA
size: NA
V: TRBV7-8
CDR3: CASSRAPGGGDTQYF
DNA: TGTGCCAGCAGCCGGGCGCCAGGGGGAGGGGATACGCAGTATTTT

J: TRBJ1-2
D: NA
size: NA
V: TRBV12-5
CDR3: CASGEGQLTNYGYTF
DNA: TGTGCTAGTGGGGAGGGTCAGCTAACTAACTATGGCTACACCTTC

J: TRBJ2-1
D: TRBD2
size: once
V: TRBV28
CDR3: CASSFVAGASYNEQFF
DNA: TGTGCCAGCAGTTTTGTAGCGGGGGCCTCCTACAATGAGCAGTTCTTC

J: TRBJ2-7
D: TRBD1
size: NA
V: TRBV7-2
CDR3: CASRDGQGDHHLSSYEQYF
DNA: TGTGCCAGCCGCGATGGACAGGGCGATCACCACTTAAGCTCCTACGAGCAGTACTTC

J: TRBJ2-5
D: NA
size: NA
V: TRBV19
CDR3: CASSIDGSQETQYF
DNA: TGTGCCAGTAGTATAGACGGCAGCCAAGAGACCCAGTACTTC

J: TRBJ2-5
D: NA
size: NA
V: TRBV14
CDR3: CASSLDRQETQYF
DNA: TGTGCCAGCAGCCTCGACAGGCAAGAGACCCAGTACTTC

J: TRBJ2-7
D: NA
size: NA
V: TRBV7-2
CDR3: CASSLTQGRPYEQYF
DNA: TGTGCCAGCAGCTTAACCCAGGGGCGTCCCTACGAGCAGTACTTC

J: TRBJ2-7
D: NA
size: NA
V: TRBV2
CDR3: CASSWTPSSYEQYF
DNA: TGTGCCAGCAGTTGGACACCGTCCTCCTACGAGCAGTACTTC

J: TRBJ1-5
D: TRBD1
size: NA
V: TRBV6-4
CDR3: CASSDPGTASNQPQHF
DNA: TGTGCCAGCAGTGACCCTGGGACAGCTAGCAATCAGCCCCAGCATTTT

J: TRBJ2-5
D: TRBD2
size: NA
V: TRBV14
CDR3: CASSQEGTSGGNQETQYF
DNA: TGTGCCAGCAGCCAAGAGGGGACTAGCGGGGGGAACCAAGAGACCCAGTACTTC

J: TRBJ2-5
D: TRBD1
size: NA
V: TRBV11-2
CDR3: CASSLGGFPTGPFQETQYF
DNA: TGTGCCAGCAGCTTAGGAGGGTTTCCGACAGGGCCATTCCAAGAGACCCAGTACTTC

J: TRBJ1-1
D: NA
size: NA
V: TRBV28
CDR3: CASSFLLNTEAFF
DNA: TGTGCCAGCAGTTTTCTTCTGAACACTGAAGCTTTCTTT

J: TRBJ2-1
D: NA
size: NA
V: TRBV11-3
CDR3: CASSLARTGDNEQFF
DNA: TGTGCCAGCAGCTTAGCCCGGACGGGGGACAATGAGCAGTTCTTC

J: TRBJ2-5
D: NA
size: once
V: TRBV7-2
CDR3: CASSLARGEKVPETQYF
DNA: TGTGCCAGCAGCTTAGCGCGAGGCGAGAAGGTTCCGGAGACCCAGTACTTC

J: TRBJ2-7
D: NA
size: once
V: TRBV4-1
CDR3: CASSQRLGIRGEQYF
DNA: TGCGCCAGCAGCCAAAGGTTGGGGATTCGCGGCGAGCAGTACTTC

J: TRBJ2-3
D: NA
size: once
V: TRBV2
CDR3: CASILGTDTQYF
DNA: TGTGCCAGCATCCTCGGGACAGATACGCAGTATTTT

J: TRBJ2-1
D: NA
size: NA
V: TRBV2
CDR3: CASSRGDEQFF
DNA: TGTGCCAGCAGTCGGGGCGATGAGCAGTTCTTC

J: TRBJ1-1
D: NA
size: NA
V: TRBV9
CDR3: CASSPRLGQGVAEAFF
DNA: TGTGCCAGCAGCCCCCGGTTAGGGCAGGGAGTTGCTGAAGCTTTCTTT

J: TRBJ2-4
D: TRBD1
size: NA
V: TRBV5-6
CDR3: CASSLGDRVRGLAKNIQYF
DNA: TGTGCCAGCAGCTTGGGGGACAGGGTACGGGGTCTAGCCAAAAACATTCAGTACTTC

J: TRBJ1-2
D: NA
size: NA
V: TRBV5-1
CDR3: CASSLDGGLGYTF
DNA: TGCGCCAGCAGCTTGGATGGGGGGCTGGGCTACACCTTC

J: TRBJ1-2
D: NA
size: NA
V: TRBV5-1
CDR3: CASSLTPNYGYTF
DNA: TGCGCCAGCAGCTTGACACCAAACTACGGCTACACCTTC

J: TRBJ1-1
D: TRBD1
size: NA
V: TRBV28
CDR3: CASSRQGAWGWTEAFF
DNA: TGTGCCAGCAGTCGACAGGGGGCATGGGGATGGACTGAAGCTTTCTTT

J: TRBJ2-5
D: NA
size: NA
V: TRBV27
CDR3: CASSLGARETQYF
DNA: TGTGCCAGCTCGTTAGGAGCTCGAGAGACCCAGTACTTC

J: TRBJ1-5
D: NA
size: NA
V: TRBV4-2
CDR3: CASSQDRDQPQHF
DNA: TGTGCCAGCAGCCAAGATCGAGACCAGCCCCAGCATTTT

J: TRBJ1-2
D: NA
size: NA
V: TRBV28
CDR3: CASSLYPGYGYTF
DNA: TGTGCCAGCAGTTTATACCCAGGGTATGGCTACACCTTC

J: TRBJ2-1
D: TRBD2
size: NA
V: TRBV2
CDR3: CASSYSGGVYNEQFF
DNA: TGTGCCAGCAGTTACAGCGGGGGCGTCTACAATGAGCAGTTCTTC

J: TRBJ1-2
D: TRBD1
size: once
V: TRBV6-8
CDR3: CATPGTGASNYGYTF
DNA: TGTGCCACCCCCGGGACAGGCGCTTCAAACTATGGCTACACCTTC

J: TRBJ2-3
D: NA
size: NA
V: TRBV28
CDR3: CASIQGQQTDTQYF
DNA: TGTGCCAGCATTCAGGGGCAGCAGACAGATACGCAGTATTTT